Included here is one T cell receptor beta chain sequence, with context. Sequenced by immunoSEQ multiplex PCR; TCRdb stores in-frame clones only, minus some. The sample carries some 220,000 clones, 84% recorded once. The entry originates in a study of blood T cell repertoires in COVID-19. Overall study context: Acute and convalescent COVID-19 specimens originated in the United States, Italy and Spain.

This CDR3 spans 15 amino acids. Germline V lookup: CDR1 MNHEY, CDR2 SVGAGI. Trimming took 6 bases from V and 0 from J, leaving 11 bases between them. Input material: peripheral blood. The V gene is TRBV6-5, the J gene TRBJ2-2; D may be TRBD2 (6 bases). This clonotype originated in a man over 45 with acute or convalescent COVID-19. CDR3: CASSGGLTNTGELFF. DNA of the CDR3: TGTGCCAGCAGCGGGGGACTGACGAACACCGGGGAGCTGTTTTTT.